The TCR beta chain under discussion was sequenced for a study of blood T cell repertoires in COVID-19 (dated by TCRdb to between 2020 and 2021). About the full investigation: Samples from collaborators originated in the United States, Italy and Spain and spanned both the acute and convalescent phases of COVID-19. Deeply sampled blood TCRbeta repertoires from subjects exposed to, actively infected with, or recovered from COVID-19 were included in the dataset. Nearly every sample came with metadata listing a de-identified subject ID, COVID-19 status, age in years and sex. The repertoires were released in a freely available public database intended as a resource for research on the immune response to SARS-CoV-2. The samples were drawn from the first 160 participants of the ongoing ImmuneRACE study and from 1,200 or so subjects provided by 6 global collaborators. The material from the prospective study consisted of cDNA or gDNA derived from T cells, B-cell-depleted T cells, or PBMCs. Where HLA class I and class II types were available, the types were taken from metadata supplied by the sample provider, not from assay-based typing.

TCRbeta CDR3 regions were amplified from genomic DNA using the immunoSEQ Assay, a bias-controlled multiplex PCR. The study's own analysis went as follows. Nucleated cell counts per sample were estimated from amplification of reference gene primers within the assay. To quantify the absolute abundance of each unique TCRbeta CDR3 rearrangement, sequence reads were collapsed and filtered. For each sample, productive Simpson clonality was calculated by taking the square root of Simpson's diversity index across productive rearrangements. TCRdb obtained this table from immuneACCESS and retained in-frame rearrangements with V and J assigned. These tables miss some clones; where compared with another copy, unresolved V genes account for less than half of the shortfall, and the remainder is unexplained. The D gene and trimming were derived from the DNA, and the V and J assignments and clone size from that table. The sample table holds about 190,000 clones, of which less than 85% were seen once. The ten largest clones take up roughly 3% of the sample.

The CDR3 runs 15 amino acids, cysteine and phenylalanine included. Solely the CDR3 DNA is kept, with 45 bases framed from the first base. The germline V gene (reference sequence) gives CDR1 as MNHEY and CDR2 as SMNVEV. The V and J ends are trimmed by 3 bases and 3 bases, leaving 14 bases between them. Notes on this clone: What antigen it recognizes has not been identified. Base qualities are missing; no much larger clone stands one base away.

Study-wide conclusions, independent of this receptor: The quantity of clinical and demographic metadata differed by source and by participant and was supplied without curation.

Enrolling through a virtual design, the prospective study's participants ranged in age from about 18 to 89 years and lived across 24 United States geographic areas. To assign participants to cohorts, the prospective study relied on clinical history that participants themselves reported in a screening survey and a study questionnaire. For ImmuneRACE Cohort 3, a participant was defined as recovered based on two consecutive negative NP/OP PCR tests, clearance by a healthcare professional, or resolution of symptoms. Each participant in the prospective study had whole blood, serum and a nasopharyngeal or oropharyngeal swab collected by mobile phlebotomists. Over a roughly 2-month period, participants in the prospective study had the option of providing additional blood draws and questionnaires. Prospective study blood samples were shipped either frozen or at room temperature before DNA extraction.

The sequenced material came from PBMCs or T cells enriched from blood (not recorded which). This TCR was recovered from a woman between 25 and 40 years old who had recovered from COVID-19. In this chain, TRBV27 is recombined with TRBJ1-1; perhaps TRBD1 is the D gene, with 6 bases matching. The DNA sequence follows: TGTGCCAGCAGTTTGTCGGCTACAGGGTACACTGAAGCTTTCTTT. Its product reads: CASSLSATGYTEAFF.